This T cell receptor beta chain was sequenced during a study of blood T cell repertoires in COVID-19 (dated by TCRdb to the early 2020s). At the level of the whole study: Samples covering the acute and convalescent phases of COVID-19 were provided by collaborators in the United States, Italy and Spain. Samples came from the ongoing ImmuneRACE study (first 160 participants) plus 1,254 subjects from 6 global collaborators. Deeply sampled blood TCRbeta repertoires from subjects exposed to, actively infected with, or recovered from COVID-19 were included in the dataset. Where HLA class I and class II types were available, the types were taken from metadata supplied by the sample provider, not from assay-based typing. A de-identified subject ID, COVID-19 status, age in years and sex were almost always included in the sample metadata. The material from the prospective study consisted of cDNA or gDNA derived from T cells, B-cell-depleted T cells, or PBMCs. A freely available public database, intended as a resource for researchers studying the immune response to SARS-CoV-2, is where the repertoires were released.

V is clipped by 5 bases and J by 0 bases, and the sequence between their germline boundaries is 11 bases long. The germline V gene sets CDR1 to SGHVS and CDR2 to FQNEAQ. The cysteine opens and the phenylalanine closes a CDR3 of 15 amino acids. This entry keeps only the CDR3 DNA: 45 bases, framed from base 1. TCRbeta CDR3 regions were amplified from genomic DNA by means of the immunoSEQ Assay, a bias-controlled multiplex PCR. From the authors' description of their analysis: The number of nucleated cells in each sample was estimated by amplification of reference gene primers within the assay. To quantify the absolute abundance of each unique TCRbeta CDR3 rearrangement, sequence reads were collapsed and filtered. For each sample, productive Simpson clonality was calculated as the square root of Simpson's diversity index across productive rearrangements. TCRdb holds this immuneACCESS table with in-frame rearrangements only. Some clones are missing; in checked studies, unresolved V genes explain under half, and the rest has no known cause. The DNA gave D and trimming, while V, J and clone size come from that table. A total of about 130,000 clones appear in this sample, about 86% of them only once. Around 16% of the sample comes from the top ten.

As for this clone: Its antigen is still unknown. Nothing much larger sits one base from this clone, and base qualities are not available.

Samples from volunteer blood donors who had recovered from COVID-19 were contributed by a second Seattle source. The collaborating institutions used their own protocols to collect whole blood in K2EDTA tubes. For TCRbeta analysis, collaborators shipped samples as frozen whole blood, isolated PBMCs, or DNA extracted from either of those sample types. What the work shows at the level of the full study, not this receptor alone: Clinical and demographic metadata were provided uncurated, with the amount varying by source and participant.

The clonotype was recovered from a woman aged 45-65 years who had recovered from COVID-19. Sequencing was carried out using peripheral blood. The chain joins TRBV7-8 to TRBJ2-1; there is no confident call for the D gene. The CDR3 protein sequence reads: CASSPRLTSYNEQFF. DNA sequence: TGTGCCAGCAGCCCGCGGCTCACCTCCTACAATGAGCAGTTCTTC.